This record looks at one T cell receptor beta chain sequence and its context. Its antigen is not known. These data originate in a study of T cell responses to AZD1222 COVID-19 vaccine. Whole-study findings and limits: Reports indicate that nearly half of spike-specific TCRs are directed at unmutated variant regions.

The CDR3 loop spans 15 amino acids. Germline assignment: CDR1 MNHEY and CDR2 SVGAGI. Unmatched junction bases numbered 12, after V lost 6 bases and J lost 8 bases. Data came from immunoSEQ multiplex PCR; TCRdb stores just in-frame clones and leaves some out. The sample carries approximately 150,000 clones, approximately 91% recorded once. This material consisted of peripheral blood, taken 28 days after the second AZD1222 dose. The chain has TRBV6-5 and TRBJ1-2, with 10 bases fitting TRBD1. The receptor was derived from an adult who received the AZD1222 COVID-19 vaccine. CDR3 in amino acids: CASSRAGTGVQGYTF. In DNA form, the CDR3 reads TGTGCCAGCAGCCGAGCCGGGACAGGGGTTCAAGGCTACACCTTC.